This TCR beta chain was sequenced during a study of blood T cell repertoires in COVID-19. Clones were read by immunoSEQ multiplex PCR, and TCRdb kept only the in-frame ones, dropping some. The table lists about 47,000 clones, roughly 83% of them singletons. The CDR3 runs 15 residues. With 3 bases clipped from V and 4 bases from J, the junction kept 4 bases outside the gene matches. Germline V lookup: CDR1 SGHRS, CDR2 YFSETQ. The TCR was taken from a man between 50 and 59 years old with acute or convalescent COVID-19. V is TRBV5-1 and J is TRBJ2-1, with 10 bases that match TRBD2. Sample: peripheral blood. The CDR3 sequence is CASSSSGLAYNEQFF. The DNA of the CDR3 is TGCGCCAGCAGCTCCTCGGGACTAGCGTACAATGAGCAGTTCTTC. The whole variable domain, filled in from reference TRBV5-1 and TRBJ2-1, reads KAGVTQTPRYLIKTRGQQVTLSCSPISGHRSVSWYQQTPGQGLQFLFEYFSETQRNKGNFPGRFSGRQFSNSRSEMNVSTLELGDSALYLCASSSSGLAYNEQFFGPGTRLTVL.